This note documents a single TCR beta chain sequence. Possible read error: a much larger clone is one base away. TCRdb reanalysed the reads using MiXCR and keeps one entry per CDR3 protein. In the table there are under 250,000 distinct CDR3 sequences, around 30% of which are singletons. The germline V gene has CDR1 MDHEN and CDR2 SYDVKM. There are 10 residues in the CDR3. This record belongs to a study of kidney transplant recipient with SARS-CoV-2 infection. The clonotype was recovered from a male patient between 25 and 39 years old who had COVID-19 and was a kidney transplant recipient. Some T cells may be the graft donor's. The sample was a blood sample, taken at baseline and on roughly day 110 from a kidney transplant recipient. This chain connects TRBV28 to TRBJ1-2; D might be TRBD1 (6 bases). The CDR3 protein is CATGTFGCTF. The DNA for the CDR3 is TGTGCCACCGGGACATTTGGCTGCACCTTC.